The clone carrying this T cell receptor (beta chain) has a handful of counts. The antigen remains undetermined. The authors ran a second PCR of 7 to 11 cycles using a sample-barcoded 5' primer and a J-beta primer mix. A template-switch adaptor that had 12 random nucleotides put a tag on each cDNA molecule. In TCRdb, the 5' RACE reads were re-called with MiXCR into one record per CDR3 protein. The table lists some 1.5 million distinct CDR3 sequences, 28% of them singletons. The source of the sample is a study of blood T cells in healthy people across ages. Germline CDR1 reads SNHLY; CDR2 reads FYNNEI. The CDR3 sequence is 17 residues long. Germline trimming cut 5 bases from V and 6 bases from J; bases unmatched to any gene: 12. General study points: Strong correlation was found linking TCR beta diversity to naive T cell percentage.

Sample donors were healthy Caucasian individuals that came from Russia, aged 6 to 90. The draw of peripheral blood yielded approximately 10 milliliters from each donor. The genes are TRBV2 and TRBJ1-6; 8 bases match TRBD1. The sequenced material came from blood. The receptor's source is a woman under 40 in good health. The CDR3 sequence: CASSSGQVLLINSPLHF. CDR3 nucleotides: TGTGCCAGCAGTTCGGGACAGGTGCTTTTGATTAATTCACCCCTCCACTTT.